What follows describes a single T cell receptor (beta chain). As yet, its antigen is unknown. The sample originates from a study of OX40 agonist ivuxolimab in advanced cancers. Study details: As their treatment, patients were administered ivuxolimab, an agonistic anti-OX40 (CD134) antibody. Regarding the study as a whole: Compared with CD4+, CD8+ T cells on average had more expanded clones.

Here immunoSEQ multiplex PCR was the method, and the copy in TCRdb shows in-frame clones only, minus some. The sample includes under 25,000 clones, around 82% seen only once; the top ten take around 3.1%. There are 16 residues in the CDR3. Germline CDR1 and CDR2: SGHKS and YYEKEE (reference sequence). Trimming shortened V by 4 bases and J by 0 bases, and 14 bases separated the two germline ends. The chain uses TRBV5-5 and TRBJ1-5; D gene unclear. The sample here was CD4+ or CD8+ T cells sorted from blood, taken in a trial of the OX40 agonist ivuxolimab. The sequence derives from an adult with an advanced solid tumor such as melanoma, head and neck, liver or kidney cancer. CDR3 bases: TGTGCCAGCAGCCCGCACAATCTTCTTAGCAATCAGCCCCAGCATTTT. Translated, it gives CASSPHNLLSNQPQHF.